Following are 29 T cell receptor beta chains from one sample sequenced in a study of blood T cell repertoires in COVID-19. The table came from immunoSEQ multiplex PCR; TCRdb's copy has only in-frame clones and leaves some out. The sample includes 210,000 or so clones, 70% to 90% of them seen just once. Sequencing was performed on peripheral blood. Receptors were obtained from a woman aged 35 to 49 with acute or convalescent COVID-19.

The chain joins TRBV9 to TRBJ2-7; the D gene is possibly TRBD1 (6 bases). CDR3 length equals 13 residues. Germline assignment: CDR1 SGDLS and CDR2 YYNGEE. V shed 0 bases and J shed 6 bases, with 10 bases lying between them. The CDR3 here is CASSVAGGSEQYV. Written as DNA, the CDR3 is TGTGCCAGCAGCGTAGCTGGGGGCAGCGAGCAGTACGTC.

The CDR3 DNA reads TGTGCCAGCAGTGGAGAACAGTACTCTGGGGCCAACGTCCTGACTTTC. It translates to CASSGEQYSGANVLTF. This chain links TRBV6-4 with TRBJ2-6; D remains ambiguous. This CDR3 is built from 16 residues. Germline-derived CDR1 and CDR2 are MRHNA and SNTAGT. Trimming removed 4 bases at V and 0 bases at J, with 10 bases between.

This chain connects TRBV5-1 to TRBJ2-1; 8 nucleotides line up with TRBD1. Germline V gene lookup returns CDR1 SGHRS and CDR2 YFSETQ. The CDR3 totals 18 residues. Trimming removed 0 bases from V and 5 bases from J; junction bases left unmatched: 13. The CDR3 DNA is TGCGCCAGCAGCTTGGACCAAATCAAGGACAGGGATCACAATGAGCAGTTCTTC. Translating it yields CASSLDQIKDRDHNEQFF.

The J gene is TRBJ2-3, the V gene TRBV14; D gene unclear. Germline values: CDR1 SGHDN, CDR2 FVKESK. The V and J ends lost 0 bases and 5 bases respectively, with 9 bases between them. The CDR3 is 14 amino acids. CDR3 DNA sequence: TGTGCCAGCAGCCAAGATCTCGCGGTAGATACGCAGTATTTT. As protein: CASSQDLAVDTQYF.

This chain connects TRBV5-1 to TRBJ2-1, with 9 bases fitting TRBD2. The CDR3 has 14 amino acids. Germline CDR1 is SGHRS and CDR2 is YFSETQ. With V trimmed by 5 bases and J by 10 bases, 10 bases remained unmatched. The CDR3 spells CASSGLAGLEEQFF. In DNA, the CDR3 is TGCGCCAGCAGTGGGCTAGCGGGGCTTGAGGAGCAGTTCTTC. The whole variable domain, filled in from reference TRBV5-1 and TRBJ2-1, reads KAGVTQTPRYLIKTRGQQVTLSCSPISGHRSVSWYQQTPGQGLQFLFEYFSETQRNKGNFPGRFSGRQFSNSRSEMNVSTLELGDSALYLCASSGLAGLEEQFFGPGTRLTVL.

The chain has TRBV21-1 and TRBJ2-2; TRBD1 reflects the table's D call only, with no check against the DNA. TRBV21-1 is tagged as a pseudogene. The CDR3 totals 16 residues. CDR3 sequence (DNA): TGTGCCAGCAGCTCACAACGGACAACTAACACCGGGGAGCTGTTTTTT. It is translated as CASSSQRTTNTGELFF.

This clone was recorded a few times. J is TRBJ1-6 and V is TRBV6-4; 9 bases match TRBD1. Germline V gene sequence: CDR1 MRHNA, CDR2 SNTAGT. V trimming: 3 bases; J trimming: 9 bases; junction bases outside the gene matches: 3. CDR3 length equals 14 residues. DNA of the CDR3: TGTGCCAGCAGTGAGGGACAGGGAAGTTCACCCCTCCACTTT. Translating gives CASSEGQGSSPLHF.

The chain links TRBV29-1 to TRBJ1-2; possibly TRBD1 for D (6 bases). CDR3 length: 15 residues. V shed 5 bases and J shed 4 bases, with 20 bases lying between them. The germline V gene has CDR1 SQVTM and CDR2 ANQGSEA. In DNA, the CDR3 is TGCAGCGTTTGGTCCCACAGGGATTTGGTCTATGGCTACACCTTC. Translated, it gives CSVWSHRDLVYGYTF.

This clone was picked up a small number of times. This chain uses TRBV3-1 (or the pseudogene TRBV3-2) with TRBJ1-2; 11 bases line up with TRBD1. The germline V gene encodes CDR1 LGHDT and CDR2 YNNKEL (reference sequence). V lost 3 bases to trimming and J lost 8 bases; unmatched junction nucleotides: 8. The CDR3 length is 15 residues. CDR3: CASSHREDRGQGYTF. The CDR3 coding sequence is TGTGCCAGCAGCCACCGAGAGGACAGGGGGCAAGGCTACACCTTC.

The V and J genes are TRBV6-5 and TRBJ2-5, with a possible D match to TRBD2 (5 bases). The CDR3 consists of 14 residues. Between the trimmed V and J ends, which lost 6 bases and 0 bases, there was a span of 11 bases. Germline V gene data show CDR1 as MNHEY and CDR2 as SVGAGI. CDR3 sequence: CASRPGLNQETQYF. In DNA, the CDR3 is TGTGCCAGCAGACCCGGACTTAACCAAGAGACCCAGTACTTC.

CDR3 residues: CASSYSRGRATEAFF. The CDR3 nucleotides are TGTGCCAGCAGTTACTCGCGGGGGCGGGCGACTGAAGCTTTCTTT. The J gene is TRBJ1-1, the V gene TRBV6-5; TRBD1 might be the D (6 bases). There are 15 residues in the CDR3. The V gene lost 0 bases and the J gene lost 5 bases, with 13 bases spanning the gap. CDR1 MNHEY and CDR2 SVGAGI come from the germline V gene.

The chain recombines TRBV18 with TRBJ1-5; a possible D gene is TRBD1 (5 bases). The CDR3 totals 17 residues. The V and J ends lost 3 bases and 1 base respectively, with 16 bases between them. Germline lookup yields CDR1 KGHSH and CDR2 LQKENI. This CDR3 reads CASSPLGGSRSNQPQHF. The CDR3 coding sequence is TGTGCCAGCTCACCCCTTGGGGGGTCGCGGAGCAATCAGCCCCAGCATTTT.

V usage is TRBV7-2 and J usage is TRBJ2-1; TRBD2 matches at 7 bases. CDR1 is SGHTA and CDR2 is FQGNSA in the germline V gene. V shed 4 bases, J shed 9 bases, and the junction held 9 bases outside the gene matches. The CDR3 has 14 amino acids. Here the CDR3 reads CASSSSGVAGEQFF. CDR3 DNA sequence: TGTGCCAGCAGCTCCTCCGGGGTAGCGGGTGAGCAGTTCTTC.

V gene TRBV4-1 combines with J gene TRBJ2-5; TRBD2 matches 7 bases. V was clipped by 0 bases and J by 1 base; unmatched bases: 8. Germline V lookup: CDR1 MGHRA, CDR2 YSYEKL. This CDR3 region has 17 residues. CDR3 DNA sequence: TGCGCCAGCAGCCAAGATCGGGTAGCGGGCTTCCAAGAGACCCAGTACTTC. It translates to CASSQDRVAGFQETQYF.

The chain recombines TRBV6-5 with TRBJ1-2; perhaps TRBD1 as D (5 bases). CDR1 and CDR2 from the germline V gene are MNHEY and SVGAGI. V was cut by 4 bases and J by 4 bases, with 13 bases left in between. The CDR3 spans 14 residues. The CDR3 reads CASSSPMTAYGYTF. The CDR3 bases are TGTGCCAGCAGTTCTCCTATGACAGCCTATGGCTACACCTTC.

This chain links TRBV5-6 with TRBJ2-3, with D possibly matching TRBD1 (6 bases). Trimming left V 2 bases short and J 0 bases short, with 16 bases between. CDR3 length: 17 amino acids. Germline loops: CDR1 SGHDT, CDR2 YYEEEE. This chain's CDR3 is CASSFPGQELSTDTQYF. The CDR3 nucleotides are TGTGCCAGCAGCTTTCCGGGACAAGAGCTTAGCACAGATACGCAGTATTTT.

CDR3 residues: CASSQVGGGFGYGYTF. The CDR3 coding sequence is TGTGCCAGCAGCCAAGTTGGAGGGGGCTTCGGGTATGGCTACACCTTC. The chain links TRBV14 to TRBJ1-2, with 7 bases identical to TRBD1. The CDR3 has 16 residues. V was pared by 1 base and J by 5 bases, with 10 bases of the junction left unmatched. From germline, CDR1 is SGHDN and CDR2 FVKESK.

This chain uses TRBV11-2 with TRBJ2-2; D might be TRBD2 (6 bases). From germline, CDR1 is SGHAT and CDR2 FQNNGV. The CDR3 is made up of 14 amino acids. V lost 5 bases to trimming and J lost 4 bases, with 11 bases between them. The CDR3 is CASSPPGGTGELFF. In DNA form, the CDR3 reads TGTGCCAGCAGCCCCCCCGGGGGCACCGGGGAGCTGTTTTTT.

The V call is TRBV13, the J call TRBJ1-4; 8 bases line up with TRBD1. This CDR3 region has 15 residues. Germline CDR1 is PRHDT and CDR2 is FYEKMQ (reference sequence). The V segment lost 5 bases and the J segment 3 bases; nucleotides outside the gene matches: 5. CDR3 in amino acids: CASSIQQGANEKLFF. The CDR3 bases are TGTGCCAGCAGCATCCAACAGGGGGCTAATGAAAAACTGTTTTTT. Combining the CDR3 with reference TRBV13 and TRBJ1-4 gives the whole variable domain AAGVIQSPRHLIKEKRETATLKCYPIPRHDTVYWYQQGPGQDPQFLISFYEKMQSDKGSIPDRFSAQQFSDYHSELNMSSLELGDSALYFCASSIQQGANEKLFFGSGTQLSVL.

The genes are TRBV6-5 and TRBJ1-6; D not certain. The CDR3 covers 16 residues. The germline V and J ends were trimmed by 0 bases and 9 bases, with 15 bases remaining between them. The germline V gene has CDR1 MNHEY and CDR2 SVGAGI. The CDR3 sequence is CASSYSPERGGSPLHF. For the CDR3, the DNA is TGTGCCAGCAGTTACTCCCCTGAGAGAGGCGGTTCACCCCTCCACTTT.

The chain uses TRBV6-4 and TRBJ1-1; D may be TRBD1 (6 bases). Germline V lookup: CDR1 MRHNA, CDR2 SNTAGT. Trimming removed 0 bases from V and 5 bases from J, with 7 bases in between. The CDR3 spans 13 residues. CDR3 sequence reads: CASSDSGTTEAFF. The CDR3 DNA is TGTGCCAGCAGTGACTCTGGGACAACTGAAGCTTTCTTT.

CDR3 in amino acids: CASSQDPAGVPSTDTQYF. The CDR3 nucleotides read TGCGCCAGCAGCCAAGACCCTGCGGGGGTCCCTAGCACAGATACGCAGTATTTT. This chain connects TRBV4-1 to TRBJ2-3; TRBD2 aligns across 7 bases. The germline V gene encodes CDR1 MGHRA and CDR2 YSYEKL. The CDR3 runs to 18 residues. Unmatched junction bases numbered 9, after V lost 0 bases and J lost 0 bases.

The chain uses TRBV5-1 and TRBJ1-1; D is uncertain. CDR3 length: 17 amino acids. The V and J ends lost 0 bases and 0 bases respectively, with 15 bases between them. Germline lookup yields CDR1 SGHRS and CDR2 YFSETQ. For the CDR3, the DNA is TGCGCCAGCAGCTTGGTGGCCACTCGAGGGATGAACACTGAAGCTTTCTTT. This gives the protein CASSLVATRGMNTEAFF.

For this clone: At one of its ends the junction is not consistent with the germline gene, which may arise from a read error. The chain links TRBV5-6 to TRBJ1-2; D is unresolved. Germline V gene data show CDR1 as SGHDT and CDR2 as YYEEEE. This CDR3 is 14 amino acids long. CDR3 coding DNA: TGTGCCAGCCATGCGGTCCACCCTAAATATGGCTACACCTTC. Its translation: CASHAVHPKYGYTF.

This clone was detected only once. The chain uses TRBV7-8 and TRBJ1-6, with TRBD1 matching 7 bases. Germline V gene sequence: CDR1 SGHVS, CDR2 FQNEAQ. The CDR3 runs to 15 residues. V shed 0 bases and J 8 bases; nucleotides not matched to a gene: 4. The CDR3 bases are TGTGCCAGCAGCTTAGCCGCCAGGGGGTATTCACCCCTCCACTTT. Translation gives CASSLAARGYSPLHF.

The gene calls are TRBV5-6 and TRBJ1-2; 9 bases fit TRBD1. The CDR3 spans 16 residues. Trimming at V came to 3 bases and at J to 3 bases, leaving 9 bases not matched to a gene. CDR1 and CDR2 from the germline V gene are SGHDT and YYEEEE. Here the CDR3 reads CASSWKGTGTDYGYTF. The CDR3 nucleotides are TGTGCCAGCAGCTGGAAGGGGACAGGGACAGACTATGGCTACACCTTC.

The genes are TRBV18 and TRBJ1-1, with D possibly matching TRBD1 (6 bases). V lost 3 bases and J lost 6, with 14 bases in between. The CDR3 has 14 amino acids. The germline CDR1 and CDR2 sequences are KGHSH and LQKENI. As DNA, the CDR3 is TGTGCCAGCTCACCTGGGGGCAGTTCTCCTGAAGCTTTCTTT. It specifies CASSPGGSSPEAFF.

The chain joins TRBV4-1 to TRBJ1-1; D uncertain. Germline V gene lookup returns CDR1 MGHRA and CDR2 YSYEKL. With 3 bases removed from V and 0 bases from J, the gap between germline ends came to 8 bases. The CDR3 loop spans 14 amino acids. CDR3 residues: CASSHQHVNTEAFF. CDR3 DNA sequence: TGCGCCAGCAGCCACCAACACGTGAACACTGAAGCTTTCTTT.

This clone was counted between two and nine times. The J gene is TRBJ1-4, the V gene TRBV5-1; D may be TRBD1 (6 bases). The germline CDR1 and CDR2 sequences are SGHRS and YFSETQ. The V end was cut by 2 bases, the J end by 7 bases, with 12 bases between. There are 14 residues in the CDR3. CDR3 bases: TGCGCCAGCAGCTTCGGCAGGGGAAGTGAAAAACTGTTTTTT. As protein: CASSFGRGSEKLFF.